This T cell receptor (beta chain) was documented in a study of blood T cell repertoires in COVID-19. Study context: Acute-phase and convalescent COVID-19 samples originated in the United States, Italy and Spain. PBMCs, B-cell-depleted T cells, or T cells were the source of the cDNA or gDNA that made up the material.

The CDR3 runs 17 residues. Per the germline V gene, CDR1 is ENHRY and CDR2 is SYGVKD. V shed 0 bases, J shed 6 bases, and the junction held 11 bases outside the gene matches. As handled by the study authors: Estimates of nucleated cell counts were drawn from the amplification of reference gene primers. Sequencing was performed with immunoSEQ multiplex PCR; in TCRdb, only in-frame clones are kept and a portion is missing. V and J calls and clone size are given by that table; D and trimming were obtained from the DNA. Of 95,000 to 150,000 clones in the sample, about four fifths were seen once. The V gene is TRBV10-3, the J gene TRBJ2-1, with 7 bases fitting TRBD2. The sample comprised peripheral blood. The receptor comes from a human donor in a cohort sampled during active COVID-19. The CDR3 coding sequence is TGTGCCATCAGTGAGTCCGTGGGGGGGTCCCCTTTCAATGAGCAGTTCTTC. It encodes CAISESVGGSPFNEQFF.